Each of the 2 T cell receptor beta chains below was sequenced from the same sample in a study of T-cell memory formation after mild COVID-19. From the 5' RACE reads, TCRdb called clonotypes with MiXCR, one entry per CDR3 protein. The repertoire has 500,000 to 600,000 distinct CDR3 sequences, roughly 18% of them found once; the top ten carry about 11%. The sample consisted of PBMCs or a T cell subset sorted from them (not recorded which). The receptors originated from an adult woman who had mild COVID-19 (a few samples of this study predate the infection). Cell type and time point are not known.

The J gene is TRBJ2-7, the V gene TRBV5-1; D remains ambiguous. The length of the CDR3 is 13 residues. Germline V gene data show CDR1 as SGHRS and CDR2 as YFSETQ. V lost 0 bases and J 5 bases, leaving 9 bases between the germline ends. CDR3 residues: CASSLVGQNEQYF. CDR3 nucleotides: TGCGCCAGCAGCTTGGTGGGCCAAAACGAGCAGTACTTC.

The chain joins TRBV20-1 to TRBJ2-5; 7 positions match TRBD1. The CDR3 is 14 residues long. CDR1 is DFQATT, CDR2 SNEGSKA, per germline (reference sequence). The trim removed 6 bases at V and 7 bases at J, leaving 14 bases unmatched. The CDR3 DNA sequence: TGCAGTGCCCAGGGCCGGGACAGCATAGGGACCCAGTACTTC. It is translated as CSAQGRDSIGTQYF.